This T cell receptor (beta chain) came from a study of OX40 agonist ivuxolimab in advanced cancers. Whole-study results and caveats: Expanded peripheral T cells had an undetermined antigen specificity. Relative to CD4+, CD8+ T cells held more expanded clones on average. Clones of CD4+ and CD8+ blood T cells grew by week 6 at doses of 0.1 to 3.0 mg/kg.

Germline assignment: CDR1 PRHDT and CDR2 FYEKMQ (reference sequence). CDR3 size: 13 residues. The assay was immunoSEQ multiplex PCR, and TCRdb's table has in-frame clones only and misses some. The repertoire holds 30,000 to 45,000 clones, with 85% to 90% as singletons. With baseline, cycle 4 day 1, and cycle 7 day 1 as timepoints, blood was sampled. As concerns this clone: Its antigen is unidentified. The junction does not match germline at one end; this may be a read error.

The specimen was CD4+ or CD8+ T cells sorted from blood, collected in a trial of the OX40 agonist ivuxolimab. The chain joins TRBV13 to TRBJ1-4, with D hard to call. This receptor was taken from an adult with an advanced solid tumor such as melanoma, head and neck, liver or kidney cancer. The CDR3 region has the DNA TGTGCCAGCAGTTTAGGCTCTAATGAAAAACTGTTTTTT. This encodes CASSLGSNEKLFF.